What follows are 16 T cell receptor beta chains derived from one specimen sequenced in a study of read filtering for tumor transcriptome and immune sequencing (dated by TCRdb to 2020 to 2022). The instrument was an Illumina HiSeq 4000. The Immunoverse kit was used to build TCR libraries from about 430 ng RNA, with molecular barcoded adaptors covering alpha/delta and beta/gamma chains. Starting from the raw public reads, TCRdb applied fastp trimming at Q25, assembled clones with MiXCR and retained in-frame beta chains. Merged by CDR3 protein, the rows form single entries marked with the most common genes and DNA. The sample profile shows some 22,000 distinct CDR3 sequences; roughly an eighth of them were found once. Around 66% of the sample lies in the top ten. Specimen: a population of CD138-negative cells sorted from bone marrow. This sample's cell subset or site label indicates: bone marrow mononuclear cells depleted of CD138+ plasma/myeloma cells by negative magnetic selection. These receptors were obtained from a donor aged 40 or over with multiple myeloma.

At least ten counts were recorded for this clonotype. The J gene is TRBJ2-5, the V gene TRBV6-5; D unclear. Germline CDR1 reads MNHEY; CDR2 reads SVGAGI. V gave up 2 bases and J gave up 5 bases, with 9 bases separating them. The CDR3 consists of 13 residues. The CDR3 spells CASSYRARETQYF. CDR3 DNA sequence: TGTGCCAGCAGTTACAGGGCCAGGGAGACCCAGTACTTC.

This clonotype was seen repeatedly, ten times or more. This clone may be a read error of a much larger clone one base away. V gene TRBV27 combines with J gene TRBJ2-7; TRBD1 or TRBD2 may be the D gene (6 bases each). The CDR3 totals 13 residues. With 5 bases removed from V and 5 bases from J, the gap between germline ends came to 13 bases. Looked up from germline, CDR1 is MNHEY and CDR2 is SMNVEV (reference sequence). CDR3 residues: CASSRGGGHEQYF. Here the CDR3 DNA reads TGTGCCAGCAGTAGAGGGGGAGGTCACGAGCAGTACTTC.

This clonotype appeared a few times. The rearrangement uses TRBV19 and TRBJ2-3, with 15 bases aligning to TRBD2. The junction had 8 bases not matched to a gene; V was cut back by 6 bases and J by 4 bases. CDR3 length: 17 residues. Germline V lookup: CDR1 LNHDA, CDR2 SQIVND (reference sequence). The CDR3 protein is CASRNLGLAGGSDTQYF. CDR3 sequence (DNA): TGTGCCAGTAGAAACTTGGGACTAGCGGGAGGCTCAGATACGCAGTATTTT.

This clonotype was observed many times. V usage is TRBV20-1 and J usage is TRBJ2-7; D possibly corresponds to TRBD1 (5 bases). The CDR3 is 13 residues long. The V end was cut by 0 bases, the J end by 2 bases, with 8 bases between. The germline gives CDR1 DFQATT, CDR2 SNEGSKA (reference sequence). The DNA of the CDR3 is TGCAGTGCTAGAGACAGGGATCCCTACGAGCAGTACTTC. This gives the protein CSARDRDPYEQYF.

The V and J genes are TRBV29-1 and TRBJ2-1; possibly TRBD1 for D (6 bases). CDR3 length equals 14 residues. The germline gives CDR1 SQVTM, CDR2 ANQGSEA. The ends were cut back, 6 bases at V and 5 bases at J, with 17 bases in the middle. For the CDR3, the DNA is TGCAGCGTCAACCTGGGACAAGTAGACAATGAGCAGTTCTTC. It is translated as CSVNLGQVDNEQFF.

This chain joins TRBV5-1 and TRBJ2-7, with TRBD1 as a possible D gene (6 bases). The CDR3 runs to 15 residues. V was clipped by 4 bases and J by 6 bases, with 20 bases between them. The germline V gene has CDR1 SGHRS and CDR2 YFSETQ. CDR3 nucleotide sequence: TGCGCCAGCAGCCGGGACAACCCGAGACCCTGCGAGCAGTACTTC. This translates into CASSRDNPRPCEQYF.

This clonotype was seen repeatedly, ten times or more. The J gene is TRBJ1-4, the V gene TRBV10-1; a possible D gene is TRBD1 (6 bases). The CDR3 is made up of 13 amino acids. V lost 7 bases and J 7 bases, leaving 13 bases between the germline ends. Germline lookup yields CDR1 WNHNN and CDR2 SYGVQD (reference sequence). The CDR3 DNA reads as TGCGCCAGCACCCAGGGGCGTCTTGAAAAACTGTTTTTT. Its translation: CASTQGRLEKLFF.

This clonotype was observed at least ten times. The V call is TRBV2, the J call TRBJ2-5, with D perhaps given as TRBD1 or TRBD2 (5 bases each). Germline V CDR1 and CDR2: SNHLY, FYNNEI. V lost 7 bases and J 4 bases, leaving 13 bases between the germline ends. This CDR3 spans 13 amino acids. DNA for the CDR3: TGTGCCAGCACCCCCCCAGGGAGAGAGACCCAGTACTTC. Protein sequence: CASTPPGRETQYF.

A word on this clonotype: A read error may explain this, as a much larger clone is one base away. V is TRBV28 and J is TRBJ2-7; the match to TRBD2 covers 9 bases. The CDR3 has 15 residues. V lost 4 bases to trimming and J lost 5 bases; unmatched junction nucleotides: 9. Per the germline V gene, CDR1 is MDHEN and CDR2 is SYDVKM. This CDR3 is CASSYPGTSRNEQYF. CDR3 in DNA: TGTGCCAGCAGTTACCCCGGGACTAGCAGGAACGAGCAGTACTTC.

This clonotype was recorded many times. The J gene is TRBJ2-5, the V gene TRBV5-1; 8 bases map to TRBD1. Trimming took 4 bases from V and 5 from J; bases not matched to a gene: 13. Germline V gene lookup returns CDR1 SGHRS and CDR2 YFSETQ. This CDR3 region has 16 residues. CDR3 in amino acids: CASSHRQGSLGETQYF. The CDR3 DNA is TGCGCCAGCAGCCACCGACAGGGGTCCCTAGGGGAGACCCAGTACTTC. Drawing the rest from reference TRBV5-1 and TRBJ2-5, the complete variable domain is KAGVTQTPRYLIKTRGQQVTLSCSPISGHRSVSWYQQTPGQGLQFLFEYFSETQRNKGNFPGRFSGRQFSNSRSEMNVSTLELGDSALYLCASSHRQGSLGETQYFGPGTRLLVL.

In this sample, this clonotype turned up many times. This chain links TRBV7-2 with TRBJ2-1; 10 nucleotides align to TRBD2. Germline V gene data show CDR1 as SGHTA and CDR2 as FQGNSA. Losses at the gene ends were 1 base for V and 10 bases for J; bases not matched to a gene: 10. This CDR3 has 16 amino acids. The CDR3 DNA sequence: TGTGCCAGCAGCTTAGTAGATCTAGCGGGAGAAGGAGAGCAGTTCTTC. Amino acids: CASSLVDLAGEGEQFF.

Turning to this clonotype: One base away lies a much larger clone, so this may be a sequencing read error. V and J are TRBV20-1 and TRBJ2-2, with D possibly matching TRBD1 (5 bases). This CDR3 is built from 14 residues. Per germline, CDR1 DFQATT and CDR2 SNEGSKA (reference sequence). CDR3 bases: TGCGGTGCTAGAGACCTAGGGGAACCCGGGGAGCTGTTTTTT. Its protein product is CGARDLGEPGELFF.

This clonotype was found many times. The CDR3 spells CASSSGVRAQETQYF. CDR3 coding DNA: TGTGCCAGCTCATCCGGAGTTAGGGCTCAAGAGACCCAGTACTTC. V gene TRBV18 combines with J gene TRBJ2-5; D is ambiguous. Trimming cost V 5 bases and J 2 bases, with 15 bases left between them. The CDR3 sequence is 15 residues long. CDR1 is KGHSH and CDR2 is LQKENI in the germline V gene.

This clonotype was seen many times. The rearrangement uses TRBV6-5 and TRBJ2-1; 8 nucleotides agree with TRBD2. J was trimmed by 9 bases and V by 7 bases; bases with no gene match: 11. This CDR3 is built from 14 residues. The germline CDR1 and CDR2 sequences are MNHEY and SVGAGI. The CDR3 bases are TGTGCCAGCACTAAGAGCGGGAGAAGAGCTGAGCAGTTCTTC. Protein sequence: CASTKSGRRAEQFF.

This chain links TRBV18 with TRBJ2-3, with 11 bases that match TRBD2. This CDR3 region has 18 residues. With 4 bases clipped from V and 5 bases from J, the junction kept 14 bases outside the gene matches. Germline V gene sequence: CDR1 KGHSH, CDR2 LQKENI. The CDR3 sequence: CASSLLGLAGGREDTQYF. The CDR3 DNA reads TGTGCCAGCTCACTCCTCGGACTAGCGGGTGGTCGAGAAGATACGCAGTATTTT.

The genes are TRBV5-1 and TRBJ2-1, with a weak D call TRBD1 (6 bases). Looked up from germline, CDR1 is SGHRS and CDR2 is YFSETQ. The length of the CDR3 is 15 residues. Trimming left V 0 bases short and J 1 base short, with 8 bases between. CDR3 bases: TGCGCCAGCAGCTTGGAACAGGGATCCTACAATGAGCAGTTCTTC. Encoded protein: CASSLEQGSYNEQFF.